This T cell receptor beta chain was recovered during a study of T cell responses to AZD1222 COVID-19 vaccine. The CDR3 is 14 residues long. Deletions cut 3 bases from V and 6 bases from J, with 11 bases between. The V gene's germline CDR1 is ENHRY and CDR2 SYGVKD. Libraries were prepared by immunoSEQ multiplex PCR; TCRdb keeps only in-frame clonotypes and omits some of them. The sample carries 75,000 to 100,000 clones, almost 90% recorded once. About this clone itself: What it binds is unknown.

Findings and caveats of the study: Repertoires in all cases were sampled only once the peak T cell response had passed. Donors, mostly white British, included more females; clonal diversity was possibly underestimated. AZD1222 recipients seropositive at baseline numbered only six.

Material: peripheral blood, obtained on day 0 of AZD1222 vaccination. J is TRBJ1-4 and V is TRBV10-3, with a tentative D call TRBD1 (5 bases). This sequence was found in an adult in good health. CDR3 in DNA: TGTGCCATCAGTGACCGAGGGACGGATGAAAAACTGTTTTTT. This translates into CAISDRGTDEKLFF.